This entry lists 32 T cell receptor beta chains sequenced from one sample in a study of blood T cell repertoires in COVID-19 (dated by TCRdb to the early 2020s). The protocol used for the library was the immunoSEQ multiplex PCR assay. Here the immuneACCESS table is served through TCRdb, limited to in-frame sequences with V and J called. Missing clones are a known gap in these copies; in checked studies unresolved V genes cover under half, and the rest lacks a known reason. This sample has tens of thousands of clones in its table, and 70% to 90% of those were observed once. The ten largest make up around a quarter of the sample. Sequenced: peripheral blood. All receptors come from a human donor in a cohort sampled during active COVID-19.

The V and J genes are TRBV7-3 and TRBJ2-5, with D unresolved. V lost 5 bases and J lost 2, with 15 bases in between. Germline CDR1 SGHTA, CDR2 FQGTGA. The CDR3 loop spans 15 amino acids. DNA of the CDR3: TGTGCCAGCAGCCCCAACCCGGGTCCGCAAGAGACCCAGTACTTC. This gives the protein CASSPNPGPQETQYF. Supplemented by reference TRBV7-3 and TRBJ2-5, the full variable domain reads GAGVSQTPSNKVTEKGKYVELRCDPISGHTALYWYRQSLGQGPEFLIYFQGTGAADDSGLPNDRFFAVRPEGSVSTLKIQRTERGDSAVYLCASSPNPGPQETQYFGPGTRLLVL.

This clone occurred once. V is TRBV5-1 and J is TRBJ2-7; D ambiguous. Looked up from germline, CDR1 is SGHRS and CDR2 is YFSETQ. V was pared by 0 bases and J by 3 bases, with 7 bases between. This CDR3 region has 13 residues. The CDR3 DNA is TGCGCCAGCAGCTTGGCCGGGTACTACGAGCAGTACTTC. Translating it yields CASSLAGYYEQYF. Looking up the rest from reference TRBV5-1 and TRBJ2-7 gives the full variable domain: KAGVTQTPRYLIKTRGQQVTLSCSPISGHRSVSWYQQTPGQGLQFLFEYFSETQRNKGNFPGRFSGRQFSNSRSEMNVSTLELGDSALYLCASSLAGYYEQYFGPGTRLTVT.

The chain links TRBV19 to TRBJ1-4; TRBD1 is a possible D gene (5 bases). The germline V gene encodes CDR1 LNHDA and CDR2 SQIVND (reference sequence). V dropped 4 bases and J dropped 4 bases, with 13 bases sitting between them. This CDR3 is built from 15 residues. As DNA, the CDR3 is TGTGCCAGTAGTACGAGGGTCGGGGGTAATGAAAAACTGTTTTTT. This translates into CASSTRVGGNEKLFF.

The sample holds one count of this clone. The chain uses TRBV19 and TRBJ2-2, with D tentatively TRBD1 (6 bases). Germline values: CDR1 LNHDA, CDR2 SQIVND (reference sequence). V was pared by 6 bases and J by 0 bases, with 11 bases between. CDR3 length: 15 amino acids. CDR3 protein: CASSRGQANTGELFF. For the CDR3, the DNA is TGTGCCAGTAGCCGGGGACAAGCGAACACCGGGGAGCTGTTTTTT.

The gene calls are TRBV4-1 and TRBJ1-5, with 8 bases identical to TRBD1. The germline CDR1 and CDR2 sequences are MGHRA and YSYEKL. After removal of 8 bases from V and 1 base from J, the junction contained 4 bases not matched to a gene. CDR3 length equals 14 residues. CDR3 sequence: CASARTGSNQPQHF. The CDR3 coding sequence is TGCGCCAGCGCGAGGACAGGGAGCAATCAGCCCCAGCATTTT.

The chain has TRBV2 and TRBJ1-6, with a weak D call TRBD1 (6 bases). This CDR3 comprises 15 residues. Germline CDR1 reads SNHLY; CDR2 reads FYNNEI. The V end lost 6 bases, the J end lost 10 bases, and 19 bases lay between the germline ends. The CDR3 loop reads CASSRGGGQTSPLHF. The DNA for the CDR3 is TGTGCCAGCAGCCGAGGGGGGGGGCAGACCTCACCCCTCCACTTT.

This clone occurred once. The chain has TRBV7-3 and TRBJ2-2, with a tentative D call TRBD2 (7 bases). V lost 2 bases and J 1 base, leaving 11 bases between the germline ends. The CDR3 runs to 16 residues. Germline V gene data show CDR1 as SGHTA and CDR2 as FQGTGA. In nucleotides, the CDR3 is TGTGCCAGCAGCTTATCGGGGGGCATGAACACCGGGGAGCTGTTTTTT. It codes for CASSLSGGMNTGELFF. Full variable domain (remainder filled in from reference TRBV7-3 and TRBJ2-2): GAGVSQTPSNKVTEKGKYVELRCDPISGHTALYWYRQSLGQGPEFLIYFQGTGAADDSGLPNDRFFAVRPEGSVSTLKIQRTERGDSAVYLCASSLSGGMNTGELFFGEGSRLTVL.

V and J are TRBV11-2 and TRBJ2-1; a weak D match, TRBD2 (6 bases). Between the trimmed V and J ends, which lost 1 base and 3 bases, there was a span of 7 bases. Germline V gene data show CDR1 as SGHAT and CDR2 as FQNNGV. CDR3 length equals 14 residues. The CDR3 DNA reads as TGTGCCAGCAGCTTAGGGGACTTCTACAATGAGCAGTTCTTC. Translated: CASSLGDFYNEQFF.

The gene calls are TRBV4-1 and TRBJ2-1, with D perhaps matching TRBD2 (6 bases). This CDR3 has 15 residues. Germline CDR1 and CDR2: MGHRA and YSYEKL. Between the trimmed V and J ends, which lost 4 bases and 0 bases, there was a span of 10 bases. The chain's CDR3 is CASSREVSSYNEQFF. The CDR3 bases are TGCGCCAGCAGCCGGGAGGTAAGCTCCTACAATGAGCAGTTCTTC.

The chain uses TRBV5-4 and TRBJ2-2, with D perhaps matching TRBD1 (6 bases). The CDR3 runs 16 residues. Trimming left V 1 base short and J 6 bases short, with 16 bases between. The V gene's germline CDR1 is SGHNT and CDR2 YYREEE (reference sequence). CDR3 sequence (DNA): TGTGCCAGCAGCTTGATTGGAGGACAGTTGTCCGGGGAGCTGTTTTTT. Translated: CASSLIGGQLSGELFF.

The gene calls are TRBV7-2 and TRBJ2-3, with 7 bases identical to TRBD2. Germline-derived CDR1 and CDR2 are SGHTA and FQGNSA. The V gene end was trimmed by 5 bases and the J gene end by 0 bases; junction bases not matched to a gene: 5. The CDR3 is made up of 15 amino acids. CDR3 residues: CASSQGGASTDTQYF. The CDR3 coding sequence is TGTGCCAGCAGCCAGGGAGGGGCCAGCACAGATACGCAGTATTTT. Combining the CDR3 with reference TRBV7-2 and TRBJ2-3 gives the whole variable domain GAGVSQSPSNKVTEKGKDVELRCDPISGHTALYWYRQSLGQGLEFLIYFQGNSAPDKSGLPSDRFSAERTGGSVSTLTIQRTQQEDSAVYLCASSQGGASTDTQYFGPGTRLTVL.

The V call is TRBV27, the J call TRBJ1-6; 7 bases are a match to TRBD1. This CDR3 has 15 amino acids. CDR1 is MNHEY, CDR2 SMNVEV, per germline (reference sequence). The V and J ends lost 5 bases and 7 bases, in that order; junction bases with no gene match: 8. The CDR3 DNA reads as TGTGCCAGCAGTCTAGACAGGGTCGGGAATTCACCCCTCCACTTT. Residues: CASSLDRVGNSPLHF.

This sequence joins TRBV11-3 and TRBJ2-7, with unresolved D. Germline assignment: CDR1 SGHNT and CDR2 YENEEA. V shed 0 bases and J shed 6 bases, with 9 bases lying between them. The CDR3 has 13 amino acids. Here the CDR3 reads CASSLDGRGEQYF. CDR3 bases: TGTGCCAGCAGCTTAGATGGGCGTGGCGAGCAGTACTTC.

This chain connects TRBV30 to TRBJ2-5; 8 positions match TRBD2. The CDR3 length is 14 residues. The V gene's germline CDR1 is GTSNPN and CDR2 SVGIG (reference sequence). V lost 0 bases and J lost 2; bases outside the gene matches: 2. CDR3 loop: CAWSVRGGQETQYF. CDR3 in DNA: TGTGCCTGGAGTGTACGGGGGGGGCAAGAGACCCAGTACTTC.

J is TRBJ1-1 and V is TRBV9; D is ambiguous. Trimming stripped 0 bases from V and 0 bases from J, with 3 bases between. Germline V gene lookup returns CDR1 SGDLS and CDR2 YYNGEE. The CDR3 runs to 13 residues. The CDR3 protein is CASSVGMNTEAFF. In nucleotides, the CDR3 is TGTGCCAGCAGCGTAGGTATGAACACTGAAGCTTTCTTT. Complete variable domain (other parts from reference TRBV9 and TRBJ1-1): DSGVTQTPKHLITATGQRVTLRCSPRSGDLSVYWYQQSLDQGLQFLIQYYNGEERAKGNILERFSAQQFPDLHSELNLSSLELGDSALYFCASSVGMNTEAFFGQGTRLTVV.

The J gene is TRBJ1-1, the V gene TRBV5-5; no reliable D call. Trimming cost V 4 bases and J 0 bases, with 13 bases left between them. The CDR3 loop spans 15 amino acids. Germline V gene sequence: CDR1 SGHKS, CDR2 YYEKEE (reference sequence). CDR3 in DNA: TGTGCCAGCAGCATCAACCCGGGTCTGAACACTGAAGCTTTCTTT. Translating it yields CASSINPGLNTEAFF.

This chain joins TRBV9 and TRBJ2-7; D perhaps matches TRBD1 (6 bases). The V end lost 0 bases, the J end lost 7 bases, and 14 bases lay between the germline ends. This CDR3 spans 14 amino acids. From germline, CDR1 is SGDLS and CDR2 YYNGEE. In DNA, the CDR3 is TGTGCCAGCAGCGTAGAGGTGGGGGCCTCTGAGCAGTACTTC. The encoded protein is CASSVEVGASEQYF.

V usage is TRBV10-3 and J usage is TRBJ1-2; D call uncertain. This CDR3 is 14 amino acids long. Trimming took off 0 bases at V and 5 bases at J, with 10 bases between the two ends. Looked up from germline, CDR1 is ENHRY and CDR2 is SYGVKD. The CDR3 sequence is CAISESMGSYGYTF. The CDR3 DNA follows: TGTGCCATCAGTGAGTCGATGGGCAGTTATGGCTACACCTTC.

The V and J genes are TRBV5-1 and TRBJ2-1; D perhaps matches TRBD2 (5 bases). Germline CDR1 SGHRS, CDR2 YFSETQ. CDR3 length: 15 amino acids. V shed 4 bases and J shed 1 base, with 12 bases lying between them. The CDR3 DNA reads as TGCGCCAGCAGCCCACTAGAGGTTTCCTACAATGAGCAGTTCTTC. Amino acids: CASSPLEVSYNEQFF.

The CDR3 loop is CASSFLAGGQETQYF. The CDR3 DNA follows: TGTGCCAGCAGTTTTTTAGCGGGGGGGCAAGAGACCCAGTACTTC. V is TRBV28 and J is TRBJ2-5, with 11 bases aligning to TRBD2. J gave up 2 bases and V 3 bases, and 2 bases lay outside the gene matches. The length of the CDR3 is 15 residues. Per the germline V gene, CDR1 is MDHEN and CDR2 is SYDVKM.

The gene calls are TRBV15 and TRBJ2-7; 9 bases align to TRBD1. This CDR3 comprises 15 residues. J lost 5 bases, V lost 1 base, and 6 bases had no gene match. Germline CDR1 is LNHNV and CDR2 is YYDKDF (reference sequence). The CDR3 reads CATSRGSRTGDEQYF. The CDR3 nucleotides are TGTGCCACCAGCAGAGGGTCCAGGACAGGGGACGAGCAGTACTTC.

The V and J genes are TRBV7-9 and TRBJ2-3; TRBD2 matches at 11 bases. CDR3 length equals 13 residues. J was trimmed by 7 bases and V by 8 bases; bases with no gene match: 5. CDR1 and CDR2 (germline): SEHNR, FQNEAQ (reference sequence). CDR3 amino acids: CASWGLADHTQYF. The CDR3 region has the DNA TGTGCCAGCTGGGGACTAGCGGACCATACGCAGTATTTT.

This chain links TRBV5-1 with TRBJ1-6, with a possible D match to TRBD1 (5 bases). The CDR3 contains 14 residues. Germline V lookup: CDR1 SGHRS, CDR2 YFSETQ. The V end was cut by 4 bases, the J end by 8 bases, with 13 bases between. The DNA for the CDR3 is TGCGCCAGCAGCCGCTCTGGGGGGGATTCACCCCTCCACTTT. Its translation: CASSRSGGDSPLHF. Drawing the rest from reference TRBV5-1 and TRBJ1-6, the complete variable domain is KAGVTQTPRYLIKTRGQQVTLSCSPISGHRSVSWYQQTPGQGLQFLFEYFSETQRNKGNFPGRFSGRQFSNSRSEMNVSTLELGDSALYLCASSRSGGDSPLHFGNGTRLTVT.

The chain combines TRBV5-1 with TRBJ2-1; TRBD1 might be the D (5 bases). CDR3 length equals 15 residues. Germline CDR1 is SGHRS and CDR2 is YFSETQ. V shed 0 bases and J shed 3 bases, with 10 bases lying between them. In nucleotides, the CDR3 is TGCGCCAGCAGCTTGGAGGGGCACGGCTACAATGAGCAGTTCTTC. Translating it yields CASSLEGHGYNEQFF.

The table lists this clone with a few counts. V gene TRBV10-2 combines with J gene TRBJ1-3; perhaps TRBD1 as D (5 bases). The CDR3 has 16 amino acids. The V gene's germline CDR1 is WSHSY and CDR2 SAAADI. V was cut by 0 bases and J by 1 base, with 10 bases left in between. The CDR3 nucleotides read TGCGCCAGCAGTGAGTCGATTAGGACATCTGGAAACACCATATATTTT. Amino acids: CASSESIRTSGNTIYF.

This clone was detected only once. The J gene is TRBJ1-1, the V gene TRBV30; unclear D gene. The V gene lost 2 bases and the J gene lost 8 bases, with 9 bases spanning the gap. The CDR3 is 11 amino acids. Germline V gives CDR1 GTSNPN, CDR2 SVGIG (reference sequence). As DNA, the CDR3 is TGTGCCTGGAGTTGGAGGACCGAAGCTTTCTTT. Its protein is CAWSWRTEAFF.

The rearrangement joins TRBV19 to TRBJ1-5; TRBD1 might be the D (6 bases). Germline V gene sequence: CDR1 LNHDA, CDR2 SQIVND (reference sequence). CDR3 length: 14 amino acids. Trimming shortened V by 5 bases and J by 1 base, and 9 bases separated the two germline ends. The CDR3 DNA reads as TGTGCCAGTAGTGACACAGGGAGCAATCAGCCCCAGCATTTT. As protein: CASSDTGSNQPQHF.

The V and J genes are TRBV6-5 and TRBJ1-2; D ambiguous. The V gene's germline CDR1 is MNHEY and CDR2 SVGAGI. The germline V and J ends were trimmed by 8 bases and 2 bases, with 12 bases remaining between them. The CDR3 loop spans 13 amino acids. The CDR3 sequence is CASPIEGNYGYTF. The CDR3 nucleotides read TGTGCCAGCCCCATCGAGGGCAACTATGGCTACACCTTC.

The chain couples TRBV5-4 to TRBJ2-6; no definite D call. The CDR3 runs to 13 residues. The germline V gene has CDR1 SGHNT and CDR2 YYREEE (reference sequence). Between the trimmed V and J ends, which lost 2 bases and 3 bases, there was a span of 3 bases. For the CDR3, the DNA is TGTGCCAGCAGCTTCATTGGGGCCAACGTCCTGACTTTC. Encoded protein: CASSFIGANVLTF. Filled out from reference TRBV5-4 and TRBJ2-6, the complete variable domain reads ETGVTQSPTHLIKTRGQQVTLRCSSQSGHNTVSWYQQALGQGPQFIFQYYREEENGRGNFPPRFSGLQFPNYSSELNVNALELDDSALYLCASSFIGANVLTFGAGSRLTVL.

This chain joins TRBV5-1 and TRBJ2-1, with 9 positions matching TRBD1. This CDR3 contains 12 residues. J lost 8 bases, V lost 4 bases, and 1 base had no gene match. Germline values: CDR1 SGHRS, CDR2 YFSETQ. The DNA of the CDR3 is TGCGCCAGCAGCAGGACAGGGGATGAGCAGTTCTTC. Its protein product is CASSRTGDEQFF.

This sequence joins TRBV5-1 and TRBJ1-1, with 8 nucleotides matching TRBD1. The germline V gene encodes CDR1 SGHRS and CDR2 YFSETQ. The junction had 1 base not matched to a gene; V was cut back by 1 base and J by 2 bases. The CDR3 length is 14 residues. CDR3 amino acids: CASSLSGGNTEAFF. The CDR3 bases are TGCGCCAGCAGCTTGTCAGGGGGCAACACTGAAGCTTTCTTT.

The sample holds one count of this clone. The rearrangement uses TRBV5-6 and TRBJ2-4; no clear D. The V end lost 3 bases, the J end lost 0 bases, and 10 bases lay between the germline ends. The CDR3 has 15 residues. CDR1 and CDR2 (germline): SGHDT, YYEEEE. CDR3 bases: TGTGCCAGCAGCTCCTTGTTCCTAGCCAAAAACATTCAGTACTTC. This translates into CASSSLFLAKNIQYF.